This entry is about one T cell receptor (beta chain). The data belong to a study of OX40 agonist ivuxolimab in advanced cancers. Study-wide background: Males comprised approximately 84% of the group, whose mean age was approximately 60 years (range roughly 20 to 85).

The germline V gene encodes CDR1 MNHEY and CDR2 SVGAGI. This CDR3 is 14 amino acids long. The V end was cut by 0 bases, the J end by 4 bases, with 8 bases between. Sampling times: baseline, cycle 4 day 1, cycle 7 day 1. Repertoires were generated with immunoSEQ multiplex PCR, while TCRdb's copy carries only in-frame clones and drops some. Of tens of thousands of clones listed, approximately 90% are singletons. The sequencing here drew on CD4+ or CD8+ T cells sorted from blood, taken in a trial of the OX40 agonist ivuxolimab. The receptor was derived from an adult with an advanced solid tumor such as melanoma, head and neck, liver or kidney cancer. The rearrangement joins TRBV6-5 to TRBJ2-3; D not certain. CDR3 in amino acids: CASSYSPQADTQYF. DNA for the CDR3: TGTGCCAGCAGTTACTCACCCCAGGCAGATACGCAGTATTTT.